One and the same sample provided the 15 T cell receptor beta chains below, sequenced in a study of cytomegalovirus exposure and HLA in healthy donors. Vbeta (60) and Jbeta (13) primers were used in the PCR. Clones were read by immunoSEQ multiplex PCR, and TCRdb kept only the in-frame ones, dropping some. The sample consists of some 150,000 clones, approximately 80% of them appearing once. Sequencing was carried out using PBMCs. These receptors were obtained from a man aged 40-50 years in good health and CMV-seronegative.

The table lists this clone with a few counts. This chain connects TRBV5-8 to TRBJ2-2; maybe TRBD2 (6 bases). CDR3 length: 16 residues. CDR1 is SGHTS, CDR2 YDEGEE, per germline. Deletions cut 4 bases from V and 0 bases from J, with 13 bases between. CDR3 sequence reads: CASSRLGGTNTGELFF. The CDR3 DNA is TGTGCCAGCAGCCGTTTGGGCGGGACGAACACCGGGGAGCTGTTTTTT. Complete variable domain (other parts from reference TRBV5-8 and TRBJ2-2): EAGVTQSPTHLIKTRGQQATLRCSPISGHTSVYWYQQALGLGLQFLLWYDEGEERNRGNFPPRFSGRQFPNYSSELNVNALELEDSALYLCASSRLGGTNTGELFFGEGSRLTVL.

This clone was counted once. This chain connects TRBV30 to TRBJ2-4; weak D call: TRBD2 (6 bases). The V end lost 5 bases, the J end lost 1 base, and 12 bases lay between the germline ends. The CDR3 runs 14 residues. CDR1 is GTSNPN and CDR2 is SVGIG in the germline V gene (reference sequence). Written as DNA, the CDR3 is TGTGCCTGGTCGTTAGGGAGGGCCAAAAACATTCAGTACTTC. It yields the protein CAWSLGRAKNIQYF.

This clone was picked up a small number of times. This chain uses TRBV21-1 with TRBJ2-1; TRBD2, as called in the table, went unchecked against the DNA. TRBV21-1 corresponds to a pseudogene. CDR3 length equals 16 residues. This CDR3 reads CASSRRTSGGANEQFF. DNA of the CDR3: TGTGCCAGCAGCAGGCGGACTAGCGGGGGGGCCAATGAGCAGTTCTTC.

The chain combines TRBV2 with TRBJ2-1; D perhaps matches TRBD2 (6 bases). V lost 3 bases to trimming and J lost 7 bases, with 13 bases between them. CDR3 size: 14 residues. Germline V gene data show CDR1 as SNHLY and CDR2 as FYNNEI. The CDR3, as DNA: TGTGCCAGCAGTGACTTGGGGGGTGTGAATGAGCAGTTCTTC. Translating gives CASSDLGGVNEQFF. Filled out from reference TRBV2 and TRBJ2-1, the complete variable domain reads EPEVTQTPSHQVTQMGQEVILRCVPISNHLYFYWYRQILGQKVEFLVSFYNNEISEKSEIFDDQFSVERPDGSNFTLKIRSTKLEDSAMYFCASSDLGGVNEQFFGPGTRLTVL.

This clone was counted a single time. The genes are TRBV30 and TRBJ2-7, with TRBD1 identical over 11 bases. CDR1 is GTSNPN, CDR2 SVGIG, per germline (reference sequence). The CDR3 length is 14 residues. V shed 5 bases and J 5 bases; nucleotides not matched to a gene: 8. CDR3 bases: TGTGCCTGGGGCCACCTGGGACAGGGGGACGAGCAGTACTTC. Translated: CAWGHLGQGDEQYF. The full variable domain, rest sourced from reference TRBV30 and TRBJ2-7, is SQTIHQWPATLVQPVGSPLSLECTVEGTSNPNLYWYRQAAGRGLQLLFYSVGIGQISSEVPQNLSASRPQDRQFILSSKKLLLSDSGFYLCAWGHLGQGDEQYFGPGTRLTVT.

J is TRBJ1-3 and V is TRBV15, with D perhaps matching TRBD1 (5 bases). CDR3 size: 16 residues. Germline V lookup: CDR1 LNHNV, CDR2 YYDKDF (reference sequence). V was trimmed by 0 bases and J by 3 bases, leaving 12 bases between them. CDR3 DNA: TGTGCCACCAGCAGAGAGCTGGGGCCCCGTGGAAACACCATATATTTT. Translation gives CATSRELGPRGNTIYF.

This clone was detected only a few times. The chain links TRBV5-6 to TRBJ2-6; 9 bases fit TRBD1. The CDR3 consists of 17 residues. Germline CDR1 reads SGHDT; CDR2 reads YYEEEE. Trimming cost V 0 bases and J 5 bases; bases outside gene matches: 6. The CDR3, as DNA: TGTGCCAGCAGCTTGGGACAGGGGGGGACCTGGGCCAACGTCCTGACTTTC. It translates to CASSLGQGGTWANVLTF.

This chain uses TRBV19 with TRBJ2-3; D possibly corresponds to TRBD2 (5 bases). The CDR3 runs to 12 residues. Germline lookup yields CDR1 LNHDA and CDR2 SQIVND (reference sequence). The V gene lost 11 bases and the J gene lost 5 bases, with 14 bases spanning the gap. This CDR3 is CASGDLGDTQYF. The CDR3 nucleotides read TGTGCCTCCGGGGATTTGGGAGATACGCAGTATTTT.

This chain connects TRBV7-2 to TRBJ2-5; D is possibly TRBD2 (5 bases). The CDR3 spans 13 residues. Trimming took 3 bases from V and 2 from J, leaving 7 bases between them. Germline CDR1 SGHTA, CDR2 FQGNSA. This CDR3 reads CASSFRTQETQYF. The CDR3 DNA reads TGTGCCAGCAGCTTTCGGACTCAAGAGACCCAGTACTTC.

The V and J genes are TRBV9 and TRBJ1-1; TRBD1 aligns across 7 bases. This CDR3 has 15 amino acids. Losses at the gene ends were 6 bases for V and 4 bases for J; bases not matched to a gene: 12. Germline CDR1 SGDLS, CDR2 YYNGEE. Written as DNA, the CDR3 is TGTGCCAGCACGACGGCAACAGGGGCGGGCACTGAAGCTTTCTTT. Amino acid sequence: CASTTATGAGTEAFF.

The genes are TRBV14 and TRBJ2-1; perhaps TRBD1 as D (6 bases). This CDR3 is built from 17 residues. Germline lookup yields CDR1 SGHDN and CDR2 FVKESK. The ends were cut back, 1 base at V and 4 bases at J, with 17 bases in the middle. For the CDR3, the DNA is TGTGCCAGCAGCCAAGCTAAGGGGGATAGGGGATACAATGAGCAGTTCTTC. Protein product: CASSQAKGDRGYNEQFF.

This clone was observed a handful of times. The CDR3 DNA is TGTGCCAGCAGGCTGAGGACAGCCCGCGTTGAGCAGTACTTC. Amino acid sequence: CASRLRTARVEQYF. V usage is TRBV5-6 and J usage is TRBJ2-7, with D maybe TRBD1 (6 bases). Per the germline V gene, CDR1 is SGHDT and CDR2 is YYEEEE. There are 14 residues in the CDR3. Trimming stripped 5 bases from V and 7 bases from J, with 19 bases between.

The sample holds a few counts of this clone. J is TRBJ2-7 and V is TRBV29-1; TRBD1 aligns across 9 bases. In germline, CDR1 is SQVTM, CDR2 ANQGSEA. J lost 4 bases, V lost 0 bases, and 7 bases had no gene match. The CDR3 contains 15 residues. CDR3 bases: TGCAGCGTTGAAGAGCCGGGACAGGGTAGATACGAGCAGTACTTC. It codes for CSVEEPGQGRYEQYF.

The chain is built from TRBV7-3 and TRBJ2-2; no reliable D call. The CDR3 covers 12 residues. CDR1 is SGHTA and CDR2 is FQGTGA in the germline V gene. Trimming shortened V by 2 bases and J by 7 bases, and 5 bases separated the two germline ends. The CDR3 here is CASSLSSGELFF. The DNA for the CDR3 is TGTGCCAGCAGCTTATCCAGCGGGGAGCTGTTTTTT.

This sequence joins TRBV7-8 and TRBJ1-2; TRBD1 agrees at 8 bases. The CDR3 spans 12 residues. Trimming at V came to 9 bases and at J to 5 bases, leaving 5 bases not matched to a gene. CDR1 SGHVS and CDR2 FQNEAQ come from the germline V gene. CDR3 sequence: CASWTGIYGYTF. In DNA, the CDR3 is TGTGCCAGTTGGACAGGGATTTATGGCTACACCTTC.